This T cell receptor beta chain originates from a study of CD8 T cells in ankylosing spondylitis. Using its own MiXCR run on the 5' RACE reads, TCRdb lists one record per CDR3 protein. Of 300,000 to 400,000 distinct CDR3 sequences in the sample, 20% to 25% were seen once. CDR3 length: 17 residues. The V gene's germline CDR1 is MDHEN and CDR2 SYDVKM. Trimming removed 5 bases from V and 0 bases from J, with 17 bases in between. This TCR was recovered from a male donor with ankylosing spondylitis or in good health (not recorded which). The sequenced sample consisted of blood, either unsorted or a sorted T cell fraction (not recorded which). The J gene is TRBJ2-1, the V gene TRBV28; D remains ambiguous. This CDR3 reads CASSPLEPAPSYNEQFF. In DNA form, the CDR3 reads TGTGCCAGCAGTCCACTCGAGCCGGCCCCCTCCTACAATGAGCAGTTCTTC.